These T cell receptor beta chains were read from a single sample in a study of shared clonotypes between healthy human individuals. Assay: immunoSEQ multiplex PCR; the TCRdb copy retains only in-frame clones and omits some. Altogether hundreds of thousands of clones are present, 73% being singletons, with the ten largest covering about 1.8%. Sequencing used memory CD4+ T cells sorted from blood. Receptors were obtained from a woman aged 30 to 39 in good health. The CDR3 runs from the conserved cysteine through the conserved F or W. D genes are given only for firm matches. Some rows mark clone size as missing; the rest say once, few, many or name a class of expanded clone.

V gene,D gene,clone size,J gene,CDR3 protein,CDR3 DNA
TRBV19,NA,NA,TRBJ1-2,CASSSPTRGGAYYGYTF,TGTGCCAGTAGTAGTCCGACAAGAGGAGGGGCCTACTATGGCTACACCTTC
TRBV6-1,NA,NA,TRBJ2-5,CALGKGGSETQYF,TGTGCCTTGGGAAAGGGCGGTTCCGAGACCCAGTACTTC
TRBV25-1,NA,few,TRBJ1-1,CASSDENTEAFF,TGTGCCAGCAGTGACGAGAACACTGAAGCTTTCTTT
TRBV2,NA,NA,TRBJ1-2,CASSATGSNYGYTF,TGTGCCAGCAGTGCTACAGGTAGCAACTATGGCTACACCTTC
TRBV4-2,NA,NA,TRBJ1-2,CASSQSQGGYTF,TGTGCCAGCAGCCAGAGTCAGGGGGGCTACACCTTC
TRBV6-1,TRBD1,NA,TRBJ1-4,CASRAGQGEYEKLFF,TGTGCCAGCAGAGCAGGACAGGGGGAATATGAAAAACTGTTTTTT
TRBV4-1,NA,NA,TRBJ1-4,CASSPGLSEDNEKLFF,TGCGCCAGCAGCCCGGGACTCTCGGAGGACAATGAAAAACTGTTTTTT
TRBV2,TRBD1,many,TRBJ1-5,CASSRTGGNQPQHF,TGTGCCAGCAGCAGGACAGGGGGCAATCAGCCCCAGCATTTT
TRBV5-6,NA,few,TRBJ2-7,CASSLSDYEQYF,TGTGCCAGCAGCTTGTCAGACTACGAGCAGTACTTC
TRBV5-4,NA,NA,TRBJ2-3,CASSPVEGAGDTQYF,TGTGCCAGCAGCCCGGTGGAGGGGGCCGGTGATACGCAGTATTTT
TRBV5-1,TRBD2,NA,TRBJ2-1,CASSLVAGGPINEQFF,TGCGCCAGCAGCTTGGTAGCGGGAGGGCCTATAAATGAGCAGTTCTTC
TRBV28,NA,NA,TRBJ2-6,CASSKRTYSGANVLTF,TGTGCCAGCTCTAAGCGGACTTACTCTGGGGCCAACGTCCTGACTTTC
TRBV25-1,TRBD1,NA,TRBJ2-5,CASNPSDRDQETQYF,TGTGCCAGCAATCCCTCCGACAGGGACCAAGAGACCCAGTACTTC
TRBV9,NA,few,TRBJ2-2,CASSVVSSGELFF,TGTGCCAGCAGCGTAGTATCGAGCGGGGAGCTGTTTTTT
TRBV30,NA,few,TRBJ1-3,CAWGGRSSGNTIYF,TGTGCCTGGGGGGGACGGTCCTCTGGAAACACCATATATTTT